This T cell receptor (beta chain) was found in a study of metastatic and nonmetastatic thyroid tumors. Overall study: The comparison covered peripheral blood and tumor or nodule tissue in malignant and benign thyroid patients. Study results and caveats: Versus benign nodules, malignant thyroid tumors reportedly had significantly higher TCR beta diversity, in blood and tumor.

Comment on this clone: Its antigen is still unknown. The conserved phenylalanine or tryptophan normally closing the CDR3 is absent here, so this likely arose from a read error.

How the authors handled the data: Across clinicopathological groups, CDR3 differences served as the basis for building a distant-metastasis classifier for papillary thyroid cancer. With MiXCR, TCRdb called clones anew from the PCR reads. The V and J calls were not made by the authors but by TCRdb's processing. The sample carries 43,000 or so clones, roughly 16% recorded once. Trimming removed 0 bases at V and 2 bases at J, with 12 bases between. This CDR3 has 16 amino acids. The germline gives CDR1 MNHEY, CDR2 SVGEGT. Thyroid surgery took place with no prior treatment in any patient. The receptor was derived from a female donor with papillary thyroid cancer or a benign thyroid nodule (not recorded which). Some clones in this sample may be carry-over from other donors' samples. Sequencing was done on a sample of blood. The chain carries TRBV6-2 or TRBV6-3 and TRBJ2-3, with D possibly TRBD2 on 6 matching bases. CDR3 nucleotide sequence: TGTGCCAGCAGTTACTCGGATAGCGGTAACACAGATACGCAGTATTCT. Amino acid sequence: CASSYSDSGNTDTQYS.